This TCR beta chain was found in a study of blood T cells in healthy people across ages. Study-wide background: About one barcoded beta molecule per two T cells was the capture yield of template switching.

Combining a sample-barcoded 5' primer with a J-beta primer mix, a second PCR ran for 7 to 11 cycles. A tag from a template-switch adaptor with 12 random nucleotides marked each cDNA molecule. TCRdb passed the 5' RACE reads through MiXCR, listing each CDR3 protein once. The data show some 760,000 distinct CDR3 sequences, around 25% seen once. V lost 5 bases to trimming and J lost 5 bases, with 17 bases between them. There are 15 residues in the CDR3. Germline V gives CDR1 SGHTA, CDR2 FQGNSA. This clonotype has more than one count but fewer than ten. The data were also submitted as part of a second study, on T cells of mothers and their children. According to that study: Each child gave about 3 million TCR beta CDR3 reads (each mother, over 9 million).

The clonotype was recovered from a boy younger than 18 in good health. Sequences were obtained from blood. The chain has TRBV7-2 and TRBJ2-3; D is unresolved. The CDR3 DNA reads as TGTGCCAGCAGCCCTCTATTAGATGTTGGAGATACGCAGTATTTT. As protein: CASSPLLDVGDTQYF.